Following are 25 T cell receptor beta chains from one sample sequenced in a study of response to subunit inactivated influenza vaccine. TCRdb passed the RT-PCR reads through MiXCR, listing each CDR3 protein once. The data contain about 190,000 distinct CDR3 sequences, around an eighth of them singletons. Here the sequenced sample was CD8+ T cells sorted from PBMCs, taken 5 days after vaccination. These receptors all come from a man over 45 who received an inactivated influenza vaccine.

This clonotype was recorded a few times. This chain links TRBV5-5 with TRBJ2-5, with 10 bases fitting TRBD1. The CDR3 has 18 amino acids. CDR1 is SGHKS and CDR2 is YYEKEE in the germline V gene (reference sequence). Trimming took 4 bases from V and 4 from J; bases not matched to a gene: 16. The CDR3 DNA follows: TGTGCCAGCAGCGAGACAGGGGGCCCCTTCTTTATTGGAGAGACCCAGTACTTC. This sequence encodes CASSETGGPFFIGETQYF. Drawing the rest from reference TRBV5-5 and TRBJ2-5, the complete variable domain is DAGVTQSPTHLIKTRGQQVTLRCSPISGHKSVSWYQQVLGQGPQFIFQYYEKEERGRGNFPDRFSARQFPNYSSELNVNALLLGDSALYLCASSETGGPFFIGETQYFGPGTRLLVL.

This clonotype was observed a handful of times. The chain joins TRBV4-2 to TRBJ2-7; D might be TRBD1 (5 bases). Germline assignment: CDR1 LGHNA and CDR2 YNFKEQ. This CDR3 has 16 residues. The V end lost 0 bases, the J end lost 2 bases, and 14 bases lay between the germline ends. CDR3 DNA: TGTGCCAGCAGCCAAGATGGGGCGGCCGCGACCTACGAGCAGTACTTC. Protein product: CASSQDGAAATYEQYF.

This chain joins TRBV7-8 and TRBJ2-3, with 16 nucleotides matching TRBD2. Germline V CDR1 and CDR2: SGHVS, FQNEAQ. This CDR3 has 17 residues. With V trimmed by 3 bases and J by 5 bases, 5 bases remained unmatched. CDR3 region: CASSFGTSGGAIDTQYF. The CDR3 DNA is TGTGCCAGCAGCTTCGGGACTAGCGGGGGGGCCATAGATACGCAGTATTTT.

This clonotype was seen just once. J is TRBJ1-1 and V is TRBV19; no reliable D call. Trimming took off 1 base at V and 4 bases at J, with 13 bases between the two ends. The CDR3 spans 15 residues. Germline V lookup: CDR1 LNHDA, CDR2 SQIVND (reference sequence). CDR3 sequence (DNA): TGTGCCAGTAGTATAGGAGCAGGATGGCGCACTGAAGCTTTCTTT. Its protein is CASSIGAGWRTEAFF.

This clonotype showed up just a few times. The CDR3 spells CASTSGVYEQYF. CDR3 sequence (DNA): TGTGCCAGCACCTCTGGGGTATACGAGCAGTACTTC. The J gene is TRBJ2-7, the V gene TRBV6-5; D uncertain. V lost 7 bases to trimming and J lost 4 bases, with 11 bases between them. The CDR3 runs 12 residues. Per germline, CDR1 MNHEY and CDR2 SVGAGI.

The chain joins TRBV7-6 to TRBJ2-3, with D possibly matching TRBD2 (7 bases). Germline assignment: CDR1 SGHVS and CDR2 FNYEAQ. This CDR3 contains 16 residues. V was cut by 2 bases and J by 7 bases, with 19 bases left in between. The DNA for the CDR3 is TGTGCCAGCAGCTTATGGGGGGCGCGGGGGAAAAATACGCAGTATTTT. It translates to CASSLWGARGKNTQYF.

V gene TRBV28 combines with J gene TRBJ1-4; 7 bases align to TRBD1. The CDR3 runs 14 residues. V was pared by 6 bases and J by 5 bases, with 6 bases of the junction left unmatched. The germline CDR1 and CDR2 sequences are MDHEN and SYDVKM. The CDR3 nucleotides are TGTGCCAGCAGCCAGACAGGGAAGAATGAAAAACTGTTTTTT. Translated: CASSQTGKNEKLFF.

This clonotype came up a few times. The rearrangement links TRBV12-3 or TRBV12-4 to TRBJ1-2, with D hard to call. This CDR3 comprises 11 residues. V lost 6 bases to trimming and J lost 1 base, with 3 bases between them. CDR3 sequence reads: CASSLNYGYTF. In DNA, the CDR3 is TGTGCCAGCAGCCTTAACTATGGCTACACCTTC.

This clonotype appeared many times. The chain uses TRBV11-2 and TRBJ2-7, with D possibly being TRBD1 (5 bases). Deletions cut 1 base from V and 2 bases from J, with 12 bases between. Germline V gene sequence: CDR1 SGHAT, CDR2 FQNNGV. The CDR3 has 15 residues. Written as DNA, the CDR3 is TGTGCCAGCAGCTTAGTCCTTTACAGGACCTACGAGCAGTACTTC. It yields the protein CASSLVLYRTYEQYF.

This clonotype was recorded a few times. This chain connects TRBV9 to TRBJ2-2; D possibly matches TRBD1 or TRBD2 (5 bases each). Trimming removed 3 bases at V and 5 bases at J, with 11 bases between. The germline V gene encodes CDR1 SGDLS and CDR2 YYNGEE. CDR3 size: 14 residues. CDR3 in amino acids: CASSASRGTGELFF. In DNA, the CDR3 is TGTGCCAGCAGCGCGTCGAGGGGAACCGGGGAGCTGTTTTTT. Full variable domain (rest looked up from reference TRBV9 and TRBJ2-2): DSGVTQTPKHLITATGQRVTLRCSPRSGDLSVYWYQQSLDQGLQFLIQYYNGEERAKGNILERFSAQQFPDLHSELNLSSLELGDSALYFCASSASRGTGELFFGEGSRLTVL.

V and J are TRBV20-1 and TRBJ2-7; the match to TRBD1 covers 9 bases. Germline lookup yields CDR1 DFQATT and CDR2 SNEGSKA (reference sequence). Losses at the gene ends were 6 bases for V and 3 bases for J; bases not matched to a gene: 6. This CDR3 comprises 13 residues. The DNA of the CDR3 is TGCAGTGCCTCCTGGACAGGGGACTACGAGCAGTACTTC. Translating gives CSASWTGDYEQYF.

The CDR3 spells CSASALAGAYNEQFF. CDR3 in DNA: TGCAGTGCCTCCGCACTAGCGGGAGCGTACAATGAGCAGTTCTTC. V usage is TRBV20-1 and J usage is TRBJ2-1, with TRBD2 identical over 11 bases. CDR1 and CDR2 from the germline V gene are DFQATT and SNEGSKA (reference sequence). This CDR3 has 15 amino acids. V was clipped by 6 bases and J by 4 bases; unmatched bases: 8.

This sequence joins TRBV29-1 and TRBJ2-3; 11 nucleotides agree with TRBD2. Germline CDR1 is SQVTM and CDR2 is ANQGSEA. The CDR3 covers 16 residues. After removal of 3 bases from V and 0 bases from J, the junction contained 5 bases not matched to a gene. CDR3: CSVEPTSGASTDTQYF. Written as DNA, the CDR3 is TGCAGCGTTGAGCCGACTAGCGGGGCTAGCACAGATACGCAGTATTTT.

This clonotype came up many times. This chain links TRBV4-1 with TRBJ2-2; D possibly corresponds to TRBD2 (6 bases). The CDR3 loop spans 16 amino acids. V dropped 7 bases and J dropped 7 bases, with 22 bases sitting between them. Germline-derived CDR1 and CDR2 are MGHRA and YSYEKL. The CDR3 sequence: CASTTRGLLDDGELFF. CDR3 in DNA: TGCGCCAGCACCACAAGGGGACTGTTGGATGACGGGGAGCTGTTTTTT.

This chain uses TRBV11-2 with TRBJ2-3, with TRBD2 as a possible D gene (5 bases). Germline V CDR1 and CDR2: SGHAT, FQNNGV. The V end lost 6 bases, the J end lost 0 bases, and 16 bases lay between the germline ends. This CDR3 contains 16 residues. The CDR3 protein is CASRAARGSSTDTQYF. The CDR3 coding sequence is TGTGCCAGCAGAGCCGCCCGGGGTAGCAGCACAGATACGCAGTATTTT.

This clonotype was seen a handful of times. This chain connects TRBV2 to TRBJ2-7; the match to TRBD2 covers 7 bases. CDR1 and CDR2 from the germline V gene are SNHLY and FYNNEI. The CDR3 length is 13 residues. This CDR3 is CVILSGRADEQYF. The CDR3 DNA reads TGTGTCATCCTATCGGGGAGGGCCGACGAGCAGTACTTC.

The V gene is TRBV20-1, the J gene TRBJ2-2, with a possible D match to TRBD2 (5 bases). V was shortened by 0 bases and J by 3 bases, with 14 bases between the two germline ends. This CDR3 is 16 amino acids long. CDR1 is DFQATT and CDR2 is SNEGSKA in the germline V gene (reference sequence). The CDR3 sequence is CSARDPIAPYTGELFF. The CDR3, as DNA: TGCAGTGCTAGAGACCCTATAGCGCCATACACCGGGGAGCTGTTTTTT.

The CDR3 spells CASSSWTDGDTEAFF. In DNA form, the CDR3 reads TGTGCCAGTAGTAGCTGGACAGACGGTGACACTGAAGCTTTCTTT. The chain combines TRBV19 with TRBJ1-1; a possible D gene is TRBD1 (6 bases). Germline CDR1 reads LNHDA; CDR2 reads SQIVND (reference sequence). There are 15 residues in the CDR3. Trimming left V 4 bases short and J 3 bases short, with 15 bases between. Full variable domain (remainder filled in from reference TRBV19 and TRBJ1-1): DGGITQSPKYLFRKEGQNVTLSCEQNLNHDAMYWYRQDPGQGLRLIYYSQIVNDFQKGDIAEGYSVSREKKESFPLTVTSAQKNPTAFYLCASSSWTDGDTEAFFGQGTRLTVV.

The rearrangement joins TRBV7-6 to TRBJ2-7; TRBD1 or TRBD2 may be the D gene (5 bases each). Germline lookup yields CDR1 SGHVS and CDR2 FNYEAQ. V lost 3 bases and J 1 base, leaving 16 bases between the germline ends. This CDR3 has 16 amino acids. The CDR3 bases are TGTGCCAGCAGCTTTGGCTTCGGGGCCTCTTCCTACGAGCAGTACTTC. Amino acids: CASSFGFGASSYEQYF.

V is TRBV18 and J is TRBJ2-6, with 8 bases matching TRBD1. V was clipped by 2 bases and J by 0 bases; unmatched bases: 9. Germline V gene lookup returns CDR1 KGHSH and CDR2 LQKENI. The CDR3 runs 19 residues. CDR3 nucleotide sequence: TGTGCCAGCTCACCAGCGGCAGGGGGCGGACCCTCTGGGGCCAACGTCCTGACTTTC. Encoded protein: CASSPAAGGGPSGANVLTF.

This clonotype was seen only a few times. This chain joins TRBV12-3 or TRBV12-4 and TRBJ2-7; D may be TRBD2 (6 bases). The CDR3 runs 15 residues. V was cut by 0 bases and J by 2 bases, with 11 bases left in between. The CDR3 nucleotides are TGTGCCAGCAGTTTAGCGCCCGGGAGCACCTACGAGCAGTACTTC. Its protein product is CASSLAPGSTYEQYF.

This clonotype occurred many times. The chain couples TRBV6-1 to TRBJ2-1; 8 nucleotides match TRBD1. Germline V gene sequence: CDR1 MNHNS, CDR2 SASEGT. The V segment lost 6 bases and the J segment 5 bases; nucleotides outside the gene matches: 12. This CDR3 is 16 amino acids long. This chain's CDR3 is CASRVFWTGPHNEQFF. CDR3 DNA sequence: TGTGCCAGCAGGGTTTTTTGGACAGGGCCCCACAATGAGCAGTTCTTC.

This CDR3 reads CASSPTPTSRTYEQYF. CDR3 nucleotide sequence: TGTGCCAGCAGCCCTACCCCGACTAGCAGGACCTACGAGCAGTACTTC. The J gene is TRBJ2-7, the V gene TRBV6-2 or TRBV6-3, with 7 bases that match TRBD2. Germline loops: CDR1 MNHEY, CDR2 SVGEGT. Losses at the gene ends were 6 bases for V and 2 bases for J; bases not matched to a gene: 13. CDR3 length: 16 amino acids.

This clonotype appeared a few times. CDR3 coding DNA: TGCGCCAGCAGCGAGGAGGGGGAGGATACGCAGTATTTT. It codes for CASSEEGEDTQYF. V and J are TRBV4-3 and TRBJ2-3, with D perhaps assigned TRBD1 or TRBD2 (6 bases each). CDR1 is LGHNA, CDR2 YSLEER, per germline. The CDR3 has 13 residues. Trimming took off 5 bases at V and 6 bases at J, with 12 bases between the two ends.

There are a few counts of this clonotype. The J gene is TRBJ2-1, the V gene TRBV24-1; the D is unclear. The germline V and J ends were trimmed by 4 bases and 4 bases, with 7 bases remaining between them. Looked up from germline, CDR1 is KGHDR and CDR2 is SFDVKD. The CDR3 covers 13 residues. The CDR3 bases are TGTGCCACCAGTGACCCCCTTTACAATGAGCAGTTCTTC. It is translated as CATSDPLYNEQFF.